This is a list of T cell receptor beta chains from one sample in a study of radiation and T cells in renal cell carcinoma. Generated by immunoSEQ multiplex PCR, the TCRdb table keeps only in-frame clones and is missing some. The data show 110,000 to 150,000 clones, over 80% seen once. The sample in question was blood, obtained from a patient whose treatment included radiotherapy and nephrectomy. These receptors all come from a woman aged 50 to 60 with renal cell carcinoma. The conserved cysteine and the conserved F or W are not part of the CDR3 here. D genes are given only for firm matches.

v_call d_call cdr3_aa
TRBV18 TRBD1 ASSLDRGNTEAF
TRBV7-9 - ASSLPHGGSEAF
TRBV30 - AWRGVKNIQY
TRBV5-6 - ASSLVNTGELF
TRBV5-1 TRBD1 ASSPGLGQGNSPLH
TRBV5-1 - ASSRDLGGDTQY
TRBV7-2 - ASSLAQGNQPQH
TRBV5-1 TRBD1 ASSTGQGAGNTIY
TRBV11-1 TRBD2 ASSLDLAGGYNEQF
TRBV6-6 TRBD2 ASSYSTSAYEQY
TRBV5-4 TRBD2 ASRPEGGSWDEQY
TRBV6-4 - ATTGNTIY
TRBV5-6 TRBD1 ASSPGTVYGYT
TRBV9 - ASSVAEGGAGYT
TRBV15 TRBD1 ATSLGRQGQGYT
TRBV5-1 TRBD1 ASSPYPDRATNEKLF
TRBV5-1 - ASSLGAAEKLF
TRBV5-4 - ASSSLGSNQPQH
TRBV5-6 TRBD1 ASSYWTGKGPQH
TRBV29-1 - SVVDRKAQF
TRBV4-3 - ASSQNRQGTTTDTQY
TRBV6-6 TRBD1 ASGAQGAMEQY
TRBV7-2 - ASSWVDGVKPNSPLH
TRBV9 - ASSVLRATGELF
TRBV19 - ASSPSSSSYTQY
TRBV9 - ASSPIGEPADTQY
TRBV30 - AWSEGNTQY
TRBV19 - ASSISRSSGNTIY
TRBV7-9 TRBD2 ASSRTSGGLEQF
TRBV25-1 TRBD2 ASSDLPSGNPDTQY
TRBV6-1 - ASSETIYEQY
TRBV4-3 - ASSQETGSYGYT
TRBV19 TRBD2 ASRTGLAAPYEQY
TRBV7-3 - ASSYGGDAEAF
TRBV2 TRBD1 ASSAGQVFPGELF
TRBV5-4 TRBD1 ASSWDRGRTGELF
TRBV9 - ASSVVGEQGTGEQY
TRBV5-6 TRBD2 ASSIAGGRQTQY
TRBV7-2 - ASSLAKYEQY
TRBV5-1 - ASSPRGEDGYT
TRBV5-4 TRBD2 ASSQTLAGASRTSDTQY
TRBV7-2 - ASSFGGELF
TRBV28 - ASSLVTIVYEQY
TRBV19 - ASSKGREDTQY
TRBV7-2 TRBD2 ASSLVAGGATDTQY
TRBV7-2 - ASSLTSPYEQY
TRBV7-2 - ASSLSRVYEQY
TRBV6-5 TRBD1 ASSYDRAEQY
TRBV7-2 TRBD1 ASSGGTGPFYGYT
TRBV5-4 TRBD1 ASSLPGQGVAEAF
TRBV27 - ASSLGRVSYGYT